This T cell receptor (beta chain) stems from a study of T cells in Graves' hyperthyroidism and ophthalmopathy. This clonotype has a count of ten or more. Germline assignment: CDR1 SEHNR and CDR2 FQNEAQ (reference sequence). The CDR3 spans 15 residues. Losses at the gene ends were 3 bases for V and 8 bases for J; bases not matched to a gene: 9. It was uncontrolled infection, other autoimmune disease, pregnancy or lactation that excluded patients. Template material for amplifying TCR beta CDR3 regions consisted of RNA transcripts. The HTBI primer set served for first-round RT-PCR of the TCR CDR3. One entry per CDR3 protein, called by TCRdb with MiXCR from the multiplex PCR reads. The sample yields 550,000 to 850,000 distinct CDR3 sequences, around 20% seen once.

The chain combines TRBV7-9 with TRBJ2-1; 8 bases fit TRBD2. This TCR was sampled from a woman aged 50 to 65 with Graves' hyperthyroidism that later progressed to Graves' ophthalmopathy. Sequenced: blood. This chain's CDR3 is CASSFGMGLVYEQFF. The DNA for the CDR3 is TGTGCCAGCAGCTTTGGAATGGGACTAGTTTATGAGCAGTTCTTC.